This TCR beta chain was observed in a study of T cell repertoires in cytomegalovirus infection. Germline CDR1 SEHNR, CDR2 FQNEAQ (reference sequence). Germline trimming cut 7 bases from V and 4 bases from J; bases unmatched to any gene: 5. This CDR3 region has 15 residues. The table lists this clonotype with a few counts. Its matching antigen is unknown. TCRdb ran MiXCR on the reads and lists one entry per CDR3 protein. The sample contains fewer than 300,000 distinct CDR3 sequences, roughly 23% of which appear only once. Study-level findings and limits: Within the response measured ex vivo, HLA-C-restricted CMV-specific TCR beta clonotypes were dominant.

The sequenced sample consisted of PBMCs. This TCR was recovered from a human donor in good health (CMV status not recorded). Some clones in this sample may be carry-over from other donors' samples. The chain uses TRBV7-9 and TRBJ1-3; TRBD1 matches at 12 bases. The CDR3 DNA follows: TGTGCCAGCATACCGGGACAGGGGGCCGGAAACACCATATATTTT. Translated, it gives CASIPGQGAGNTIYF. Variable domain in full (rest from reference TRBV7-9 and TRBJ1-3): DTGVSQNPRHKITKRGQNVTFRCDPISEHNRLYWYRQTLGQGPEFLTYFQNEAQLEKSRLLSDRFSAERPKGSFSTLEIQRTEQGDSAMYLCASIPGQGAGNTIYFGEGSWLTVV.